One and the same sample provided the 27 T cell receptor beta chains below, sequenced in a study of vaccination and CD4 T cells after COVID-19. Their antigen targets remain unknown. Treatment of the sample: roughly 11-day PBMC culture with coronavirus spike peptide pools or control peptides (ViraFEST assay). The collection of CD4+ T cells from the unexposed donor took place before the COVID-19 pandemic (2011-2018). Once obtained from cultured CD4+ T cells, the DNA was sequenced using the Oncomine TCR Beta short-read assay. From cultured CD4+ T cells, genomic DNA was extracted. TCRdb fed the PCR reads into MiXCR, producing one record per CDR3 protein. The data hold approximately 9,300 distinct CDR3 sequences, with less than 45% observed a single time. The material sequenced was CD4+ T cells from blood, cultured in vitro. The receptor set was obtained from a human donor in good health.

This clonotype was detected a few times. J is TRBJ2-3 and V is TRBV29-1; 10 nucleotides agree with TRBD1. The CDR3 spans 15 residues. The V segment lost 6 bases and the J segment 2 bases; nucleotides outside the gene matches: 8. Germline loops: CDR1 SQVTM, CDR2 ANQGSEA. The CDR3 loop reads CSVVRDRGPTDTQYF. CDR3 nucleotides: TGCAGCGTGGTCCGGGACAGGGGCCCCACAGATACGCAGTATTTT.

This clonotype was counted between two and nine times. V usage is TRBV20-1 and J usage is TRBJ2-3; D is ambiguous. CDR3 length equals 14 residues. Trimming removed 1 base at V and 0 bases at J, with 8 bases between. Germline V gene data show CDR1 as DFQATT and CDR2 as SNEGSKA (reference sequence). CDR3 region: CSARAGGSTDTQYF. CDR3 DNA: TGCAGTGCTAGAGCTGGTGGAAGCACAGATACGCAGTATTTT.

The chain has TRBV6-2 or TRBV6-3 and TRBJ1-2, with D perhaps TRBD1 (6 bases). The germline CDR1 and CDR2 sequences are MNHEY and SVGEGT. The ends were cut back, 5 bases at V and 6 bases at J, with 13 bases in the middle. The CDR3 is 13 amino acids. Written as DNA, the CDR3 is TGTGCCAGCAGTCCCACAGGGTCCGATGGCTACACCTTC. Translation gives CASSPTGSDGYTF.

V usage is TRBV20-1 and J usage is TRBJ2-2; 13 bases align to TRBD2. With V trimmed by 6 bases and J by 6 bases, 4 bases remained unmatched. CDR1 is DFQATT, CDR2 SNEGSKA, per germline (reference sequence). The CDR3 is 14 residues long. The CDR3 is CSAKGLAGAGELFF. The CDR3 DNA sequence: TGCAGTGCCAAAGGACTAGCGGGAGCCGGGGAGCTGTTTTTT.

The chain combines TRBV6-2 or TRBV6-3 with TRBJ2-6, with 11 bases aligning to TRBD2. The CDR3 has 17 residues. The germline gives CDR1 MNHEY, CDR2 SVGEGT. Losses at the gene ends were 6 bases for V and 0 bases for J; bases not matched to a gene: 4. This CDR3 is CASSTLAGDSGANVLTF. In DNA, the CDR3 is TGTGCCAGCAGCACACTAGCGGGAGACTCTGGGGCCAACGTCCTGACTTTC.

The genes are TRBV6-5 and TRBJ2-3; D gene unclear. Germline V gene data show CDR1 as MNHEY and CDR2 as SVGAGI. The CDR3 loop spans 16 amino acids. Between the trimmed V and J ends, which lost 3 bases and 9 bases, there was a span of 22 bases. The CDR3 DNA reads as TGTGCCAGCAGTTATGGGCCGGATGACAACGTAGGGACGCAGTATTTT. This gives the protein CASSYGPDDNVGTQYF.

This sequence joins TRBV30 and TRBJ2-1; D may be TRBD1 or TRBD2 (5 bases each). The DNA end favors TRBJ2-7, so the J call may be wrong. The CDR3 extends over 14 amino acids. From germline, CDR1 is GTSNPN and CDR2 SVGIG (reference sequence). In nucleotides, the CDR3 is TGTGCCGGGGCTCGCGGGCAGATCCCCTACGAGCAGTACTTC. Translating it yields CAGARGQIPYEQYF.

The chain has TRBV19 and TRBJ2-5; D gene uncertain. V was pared by 4 bases and J by 5 bases, with 8 bases between. The CDR3 runs to 12 residues. Germline V gene data show CDR1 as LNHDA and CDR2 as SQIVND (reference sequence). Here the CDR3 DNA reads TGTGCCAGTAGTAGGGGTGGGGAGACCCAGTACTTC. This encodes CASSRGGETQYF.

The rearrangement uses TRBV20-1 and TRBJ1-1, with a tentative D call TRBD1 (5 bases). Germline V lookup: CDR1 DFQATT, CDR2 SNEGSKA (reference sequence). V was pared by 3 bases and J by 3 bases, with 17 bases between. CDR3 length: 15 residues. The CDR3 spells CSARGEGNPYTEAFF. The CDR3 DNA follows: TGCAGTGCTAGGGGGGAGGGGAATCCCTACACTGAAGCTTTCTTT.

This chain links TRBV5-1 with TRBJ2-5, with 8 bases aligning to TRBD2. The ends lost 1 base at V and 1 base at J; junction bases unmatched: 3. CDR1 is SGHRS, CDR2 YFSETQ, per germline. The CDR3 has 15 amino acids. CDR3 sequence: CASSLKGLGQETQYF. The CDR3 coding sequence is TGCGCCAGCAGCTTGAAGGGACTAGGCCAAGAGACCCAGTACTTC.

This rearrangement joins TRBV20-1 to TRBJ1-4; unclear D gene. V was pared by 4 bases and J by 5 bases, with 8 bases between. There are 12 residues in the CDR3. Germline CDR1 DFQATT, CDR2 SNEGSKA (reference sequence). The CDR3 sequence: CSAIKGNEKLFF. CDR3 sequence (DNA): TGCAGTGCTATCAAAGGGAATGAAAAACTGTTTTTT.

V and J are TRBV6-1 and TRBJ2-7; D not resolved. The V gene's germline CDR1 is MNHNS and CDR2 SASEGT. The CDR3 covers 13 residues. With 4 bases removed from V and 2 bases from J, the gap between germline ends came to 9 bases. For the CDR3, the DNA is TGTGCCAGCAGTGCCAGGATAGCCTACGAGCAGTACTTC. Its translation is CASSARIAYEQYF.

This clonotype was seen a handful of times. The rearrangement joins TRBV28 to TRBJ2-5; D is uncertain. Germline CDR1 and CDR2: MDHEN and SYDVKM. CDR3 length: 15 amino acids. V was pared by 2 bases and J by 5 bases, with 15 bases between. CDR3 region: CASSLAMRVGETQYF. CDR3 DNA: TGTGCCAGCAGTTTAGCTATGCGCGTGGGGGAGACCCAGTACTTC.

The V gene is TRBV5-1, the J gene TRBJ1-5; weak D call: TRBD1 (6 bases). The germline CDR1 and CDR2 sequences are SGHRS and YFSETQ. CDR3 length: 15 amino acids. The V end was cut by 2 bases, the J end by 4 bases, with 13 bases between. CDR3 sequence: CASSFAGDGNQPQHF. As DNA, the CDR3 is TGCGCCAGCAGCTTCGCAGGGGACGGGAATCAGCCCCAGCATTTT.

This clonotype was counted between two and nine times. The chain uses TRBV20-1 and TRBJ2-5; D call uncertain. From germline, CDR1 is DFQATT and CDR2 SNEGSKA (reference sequence). Trimming removed 0 bases from V and 2 bases from J, with 13 bases in between. The CDR3 has 15 amino acids. The CDR3 DNA reads TGCAGTGCTAGAGATGGGCTTTCACCACAAGAGACCCAGTACTTC. Translation: CSARDGLSPQETQYF.

This sequence joins TRBV5-8 and TRBJ2-5; a possible D gene is TRBD1 (6 bases). In germline, CDR1 is SGHTS, CDR2 YDEGEE. The CDR3 loop spans 13 amino acids. V was shortened by 4 bases and J by 5 bases, with 12 bases between the two germline ends. CDR3 nucleotide sequence: TGTGCCAGCAGCCGTAACAGGGATGAGACCCAGTACTTC. As protein: CASSRNRDETQYF.

V is TRBV30 and J is TRBJ2-6; 8 nucleotides line up with TRBD1. V shed 2 bases, J shed 0 bases, and the junction held 9 bases outside the gene matches. This CDR3 is 18 amino acids long. Germline V gene lookup returns CDR1 GTSNPN and CDR2 SVGIG (reference sequence). The CDR3 loop is CAWSPITGGPSGANVLTF. In DNA, the CDR3 is TGTGCCTGGAGTCCTATCACAGGGGGTCCCTCTGGGGCCAACGTCCTGACTTTC.

This clonotype came up a few times. V gene TRBV6-4 combines with J gene TRBJ2-5; 12 bases align to TRBD2. The CDR3 is made up of 15 amino acids. The V gene end was trimmed by 5 bases and the J gene end by 2 bases; junction bases not matched to a gene: 3. The germline gives CDR1 MRHNA, CDR2 SNTAGT. The CDR3 coding sequence is TGTGCCAGCAGTCGACTAGCGGGAGAGCAAGAGACCCAGTACTTC. Its protein product is CASSRLAGEQETQYF.

The chain uses TRBV11-3 and TRBJ2-5; a weak D match, TRBD2 (7 bases). In germline, CDR1 is SGHNT, CDR2 YENEEA. V shed 5 bases and J shed 5 bases, with 15 bases lying between them. The CDR3 runs 14 residues. The CDR3 loop reads CASSRGGGRETQYF. The CDR3 DNA follows: TGTGCCAGCAGCCGAGGCGGGGGCAGGGAGACCCAGTACTTC.

In regard to this clonotype: Relative to the germline gene, one junction end is altered; a read error may explain this. This chain joins TRBV24-1 and TRBJ2-7; D possibly corresponds to TRBD2 (6 bases). Germline V CDR1 and CDR2: KGHDR, SFDVKD. This CDR3 spans 17 amino acids. The CDR3 region is CATSGPDPPVRKAGAPF. As DNA, the CDR3 is TGTGCCACCAGTGGACCGGATCCCCCCGTTCGGAAAGCGGGCGCCCCTTTC.

This clonotype was seen only a few times. This sequence joins TRBV5-4 and TRBJ2-7; 14 bases map to TRBD2. Trimming took 4 bases from V and 4 from J; bases not matched to a gene: 13. Germline values: CDR1 SGHNT, CDR2 YYREEE (reference sequence). The CDR3 consists of 18 residues. Written as DNA, the CDR3 is TGTGCCAGCAGCCACAGCACCCGACTAGCGGGAGGGCGTTACGAGCAGTACTTC. Encoded protein: CASSHSTRLAGGRYEQYF.

V is TRBV30 and J is TRBJ2-5; 8 nucleotides agree with TRBD1. The germline CDR1 and CDR2 sequences are GTSNPN and SVGIG (reference sequence). V gave up 4 bases and J gave up 5 bases; unmatched junction bases: 21. This CDR3 region has 18 residues. In DNA, the CDR3 is TGTGCCTGGACGTCGATCCTCTCTAGACAGGGGAAGAGGGAGACCCAGTACTTC. This gives the protein CAWTSILSRQGKRETQYF.

J is TRBJ2-2 and V is TRBV6-1, with TRBD1 matching over 10 bases. The CDR3 is 16 amino acids. After removal of 2 bases from V and 4 bases from J, the junction contained 4 bases not matched to a gene. Per germline, CDR1 MNHNS and CDR2 SASEGT. The CDR3 loop is CASSEYGTGVTGELFF. CDR3 DNA sequence: TGTGCCAGCAGTGAATATGGGACAGGGGTCACCGGGGAGCTGTTTTTT.

The chain carries TRBV6-1 and TRBJ2-7; 10 bases are shared with TRBD1. The germline V gene encodes CDR1 MNHNS and CDR2 SASEGT. Unmatched junction bases numbered 7, after V lost 5 bases and J lost 3 bases. The CDR3 consists of 15 residues. CDR3 region: CASSPIDRGRYEQYF. The CDR3 DNA is TGTGCCAGCAGTCCGATAGACAGGGGGCGCTACGAGCAGTACTTC.

This clonotype was recorded a few times. The gene calls are TRBV7-2 and TRBJ2-7; a possible D gene is TRBD1 (6 bases). Germline CDR1 SGHTA, CDR2 FQGNSA. V was trimmed by 0 bases and J by 2 bases, leaving 8 bases between them. CDR3 length: 14 residues. The CDR3 region is CASSLAGHTYEQYF. For the CDR3, the DNA is TGTGCCAGCAGCTTAGCGGGACACACCTACGAGCAGTACTTC.

This clonotype has more than one count but fewer than ten. The chain couples TRBV10-3 to TRBJ1-6, with D perhaps matching TRBD1 (5 bases). CDR3 length: 18 amino acids. V lost 11 bases and J lost 6, with 29 bases in between. Germline CDR1 reads ENHRY; CDR2 reads SYGVKD. The DNA of the CDR3 is TGTGCCGCTACCTCTGGTCCTTCCTCCGGGACGGTTAATTCACCCCTCCACTTT. It is translated as CAATSGPSSGTVNSPLHF.

The chain couples TRBV7-8 to TRBJ1-1; D remains ambiguous. CDR3 length: 13 residues. The germline V gene has CDR1 SGHVS and CDR2 FQNEAQ. Trimming took 8 bases from V and 1 from J, leaving 11 bases between them. CDR3 in amino acids: CASQLGRNTEAFF. CDR3 in DNA: TGTGCCAGCCAACTGGGTAGGAACACTGAAGCTTTCTTT.